These T cell receptor beta chains were read from a single sample in a study of T cell repertoires in cytomegalovirus infection. For these receptors, no antigen is known. TCRdb reprocessed the reads via MiXCR and lists one record per CDR3 protein. The data hold about 770,000 distinct CDR3 sequences, with almost 30% observed a single time. Source: cultured CD8+ T cells from PBMCs, taken from culture after CMV antigen stimulation. The receptors derive from a human donor in good health (CMV status not recorded). Some clones in this sample may be carry-over from other donors' samples. The CDR3 runs from the conserved cysteine through the conserved F or W. The D gene is left open where the match is weak. The listing skips clone size in some rows; elsewhere it reads once, few, many or a size class.

clone_size: few
d_call: TRBD1
v_call: TRBV12-3/TRBV12-4
j_call: TRBJ1-1
cdr3_length: 14
cdr3_aa: CASRDDRGYTEAFF
cdr3_nt: TGTGCCAGCAGGGATGACAGGGGCTACACTGAAGCTTTCTTT

clone_size: -
d_call: TRBD1
v_call: TRBV18
j_call: TRBJ2-1
cdr3_length: 14
cdr3_aa: CASSHNRGYNEQFF
cdr3_nt: TGTGCCAGCTCACACAACAGGGGCTACAATGAGCAGTTCTTC

clone_size: few
d_call: TRBD1
v_call: TRBV6-2/TRBV6-3
j_call: TRBJ1-6
cdr3_length: 15
cdr3_aa: CASSYPDRDGSPLHF
cdr3_nt: TGTGCCAGCAGTTATCCGGACAGGGATGGTTCACCCCTCCACTTT

clone_size: -
d_call: TRBD2
v_call: TRBV15
j_call: TRBJ2-1
cdr3_length: 16
cdr3_aa: CATSRVGGGAYNEQFF
cdr3_nt: TGTGCCACCAGCAGAGTGGGCGGGGGGGCATACAATGAGCAGTTCTTC

clone_size: -
d_call: TRBD2
v_call: TRBV3-1
j_call: TRBJ2-1
cdr3_length: 15
cdr3_aa: CASSQDTSGGNEQFF
cdr3_nt: TGTGCCAGCAGCCAAGATACTAGCGGGGGGAATGAGCAGTTCTTC

clone_size: -
d_call: -
v_call: TRBV19
j_call: TRBJ2-4
cdr3_length: 14
cdr3_aa: CASSIDLTSPGQYF
cdr3_nt: TGTGCCAGTAGTATAGATCTAACCTCTCCGGGTCAGTACTTC

clone_size: few
d_call: -
v_call: TRBV10-3
j_call: TRBJ2-1
cdr3_length: 16
cdr3_aa: CAISESTRTDYNEQFF
cdr3_nt: TGTGCCATCAGTGAGTCTACCCGGACAGACTACAATGAGCAGTTCTTC

clone_size: -
d_call: -
v_call: TRBV2
j_call: TRBJ1-5
cdr3_length: 14
cdr3_aa: CASSELGSNQPQHF
cdr3_nt: TGTGCCAGCAGTGAGTTGGGGAGCAATCAGCCCCAGCATTTT

clone_size: -
d_call: -
v_call: TRBV28
j_call: TRBJ1-2
cdr3_length: 14
cdr3_aa: CASSLVRGRGGYTF
cdr3_nt: TGTGCCAGCAGTTTAGTTCGGGGGCGAGGTGGCTACACCTTC

clone_size: -
d_call: -
v_call: TRBV5-1
j_call: TRBJ1-1
cdr3_length: 16
cdr3_aa: CASSFRLDGIHTEAFF
cdr3_nt: TGCGCCAGCAGCTTCCGGTTAGACGGAATCCACACTGAAGCTTTCTTT

clone_size: many
d_call: -
v_call: TRBV7-8
j_call: TRBJ1-4
cdr3_length: 15
cdr3_aa: CASTPSGTLNEKLFF
cdr3_nt: TGTGCCAGCACCCCTTCTGGGACGCTTAATGAAAAACTGTTTTTT

clone_size: many
d_call: TRBD1
v_call: TRBV12-3/TRBV12-4
j_call: TRBJ2-2
cdr3_length: 16
cdr3_aa: CASRNDRVPNTGELFF
cdr3_nt: TGTGCCAGCAGGAATGACAGGGTACCTAACACCGGGGAGCTGTTTTTT

clone_size: few
d_call: -
v_call: TRBV10-2
j_call: TRBJ1-1
cdr3_length: 14
cdr3_aa: CASSGIGAGTEAFF
cdr3_nt: TGCGCCAGCAGTGGGATAGGGGCGGGCACTGAAGCTTTCTTT

clone_size: few
d_call: TRBD1
v_call: TRBV5-5
j_call: TRBJ1-4
cdr3_length: 14
cdr3_aa: CASSPPDRETVLFF
cdr3_nt: TGTGCCAGCAGCCCACCTGACAGGGAGACGGTCCTGTTTTTT

clone_size: -
d_call: -
v_call: TRBV4-1
j_call: TRBJ1-5
cdr3_length: 15
cdr3_aa: CASSQVEGANQPQHF
cdr3_nt: TGCGCCAGCAGCCAAGTAGAAGGGGCCAATCAGCCCCAGCATTTT

clone_size: -
d_call: TRBD2
v_call: TRBV6-5
j_call: TRBJ2-3
cdr3_length: 17
cdr3_aa: CASSSTLTSGYTDTQYF
cdr3_nt: TGTGCCAGCAGTTCTACACTGACTAGCGGGTACACAGATACGCAGTATTTT

clone_size: -
d_call: -
v_call: TRBV27
j_call: TRBJ2-3
cdr3_length: 13
cdr3_aa: CASGRGFTDTQYF
cdr3_nt: TGTGCCAGCGGCAGGGGCTTTACAGATACGCAGTATTTT

clone_size: few
d_call: -
v_call: TRBV5-4
j_call: TRBJ1-1
cdr3_length: 14
cdr3_aa: CASYYRPRNTEAFF
cdr3_nt: TGTGCCAGCTACTATAGACCCCGGAACACTGAAGCTTTCTTT

clone_size: -
d_call: -
v_call: TRBV19
j_call: TRBJ1-2
cdr3_length: 14
cdr3_aa: CASSVGTSYYGYTF
cdr3_nt: TGTGCCAGTAGTGTTGGGACATCCTACTATGGCTACACCTTC

clone_size: few
d_call: -
v_call: TRBV27
j_call: TRBJ1-6
cdr3_length: 16
cdr3_aa: CASGDTLSSYNSPLHF
cdr3_nt: TGTGCCAGCGGGGACACGCTGAGCTCCTATAATTCACCCCTCCACTTT

clone_size: few
d_call: -
v_call: TRBV12-3/TRBV12-4
j_call: TRBJ2-2
cdr3_length: 16
cdr3_aa: CASTFSSYRFTGELFF
cdr3_nt: TGTGCCAGCACCTTCTCCTCTTACAGGTTCACCGGGGAGCTGTTTTTT

clone_size: -
d_call: TRBD1
v_call: TRBV3-1
j_call: TRBJ1-1
cdr3_length: 14
cdr3_aa: CASSQEARGTEAFF
cdr3_nt: TGTGCCAGCAGCCAAGAGGCCAGGGGGACTGAAGCTTTCTTT

clone_size: -
d_call: -
v_call: TRBV5-6
j_call: TRBJ1-2
cdr3_length: 13
cdr3_aa: CATVPAGDYGYTF
cdr3_nt: TGTGCCACCGTCCCGGCGGGTGACTATGGCTACACCTTC

clone_size: few
d_call: -
v_call: TRBV7-2
j_call: TRBJ2-5
cdr3_length: 13
cdr3_aa: CASSPPLLETQYF
cdr3_nt: TGTGCCAGCAGCCCCCCCCTTCTGGAGACCCAGTACTTC

clone_size: -
d_call: TRBD1
v_call: TRBV20-1
j_call: TRBJ1-3
cdr3_length: 13
cdr3_aa: CSARDRGLNTIYF
cdr3_nt: TGCAGTGCTAGGGACAGGGGGCTAAACACCATATATTTT

clone_size: -
d_call: -
v_call: TRBV24-1
j_call: TRBJ1-5
cdr3_length: 14
cdr3_aa: CATSDLGVSQPQHF
cdr3_nt: TGTGCCACCAGTGATCTTGGGGTTTCCCAGCCCCAGCATTTT

clone_size: -
d_call: TRBD1
v_call: TRBV5-5
j_call: TRBJ1-5
cdr3_length: 16
cdr3_aa: CASSAAGTAFNQPQHF
cdr3_nt: TGTGCCAGCAGCGCGGCCGGGACAGCCTTTAATCAGCCCCAGCATTTT

clone_size: -
d_call: TRBD2
v_call: TRBV6-2/TRBV6-3
j_call: TRBJ2-5
cdr3_length: 15
cdr3_aa: CASSSAGGRQETQYF
cdr3_nt: TGTGCCAGCAGTTCCGCGGGGGGACGTCAAGAGACCCAGTACTTC

clone_size: few
d_call: -
v_call: TRBV29-1
j_call: TRBJ2-1
cdr3_length: 13
cdr3_aa: CSVEVEAGSLQFF
cdr3_nt: TGCAGCGTTGAAGTAGAGGCAGGAAGTTTGCAGTTCTTC

clone_size: -
d_call: -
v_call: TRBV19
j_call: TRBJ2-5
cdr3_length: 13
cdr3_aa: CASSTQGEETQYF
cdr3_nt: TGTGCCAGTAGTACACAGGGTGAGGAGACCCAGTACTTC

clone_size: -
d_call: -
v_call: TRBV15
j_call: TRBJ2-7
cdr3_length: 20
cdr3_aa: CATSRDPTGTAGLKNYEQYF
cdr3_nt: TGTGCCACCAGCAGAGATCCCACCGGGACGGCAGGTTTAAAAAACTACGAGCAGTACTTC

clone_size: many
d_call: TRBD1
v_call: TRBV7-2
j_call: TRBJ2-1
cdr3_length: 16
cdr3_aa: CASSPRGDRVGNEQFF
cdr3_nt: TGTGCCAGCAGCCCAAGGGGAGACAGGGTCGGCAATGAGCAGTTCTTC

clone_size: -
d_call: TRBD1
v_call: TRBV6-2/TRBV6-3
j_call: TRBJ2-1
cdr3_length: 15
cdr3_aa: CASSYPKGAANEQFF
cdr3_nt: TGTGCCAGCAGTTACCCGAAGGGGGCCGCCAATGAGCAGTTCTTC

clone_size: few
d_call: TRBD1
v_call: TRBV27
j_call: TRBJ2-7
cdr3_length: 15
cdr3_aa: CASSLRGQGTYEQYF
cdr3_nt: TGTGCCAGCAGTTTAAGAGGACAGGGTACCTACGAGCAGTACTTC

clone_size: -
d_call: -
v_call: TRBV28
j_call: TRBJ2-4
cdr3_length: 12
cdr3_aa: CASSLGRNIQYF
cdr3_nt: TGTGCCAGCTCCTTGGGGAGAAACATTCAGTACTTC

clone_size: -
d_call: TRBD2
v_call: TRBV27
j_call: TRBJ2-3
cdr3_length: 16
cdr3_aa: CASSSLAGGPPDTQYF
cdr3_nt: TGTGCCAGCAGTTCCCTAGCGGGGGGGCCCCCAGATACGCAGTATTTT

clone_size: few
d_call: -
v_call: TRBV12-3/TRBV12-4
j_call: TRBJ2-7
cdr3_length: 14
cdr3_aa: CASSWEQGIYEQYF
cdr3_nt: TGTGCCAGCAGCTGGGAACAGGGCATCTACGAGCAGTACTTC

clone_size: -
d_call: -
v_call: TRBV6-5
j_call: TRBJ2-2
cdr3_length: 13
cdr3_aa: CASSAINTGELFF
cdr3_nt: TGTGCCAGCAGTGCCATAAACACCGGGGAGCTGTTTTTT

clone_size: -
d_call: -
v_call: TRBV7-3
j_call: TRBJ2-2
cdr3_length: 16
cdr3_aa: CASSNSLRLGTGELLF
cdr3_nt: TGTGCCAGCAGCAATTCCCTCCGTCTGGGCACCGGGGAGCTGTTATTT

clone_size: -
d_call: TRBD2
v_call: TRBV4-3
j_call: TRBJ2-5
cdr3_length: 14
cdr3_aa: CASSLDIGGETQYF
cdr3_nt: TGCGCCAGCAGCCTTGACATCGGGGGGGAGACCCAGTACTTC

clone_size: few
d_call: -
v_call: TRBV11-2
j_call: TRBJ1-4
cdr3_length: 12
cdr3_aa: CASSFGVEKLFF
cdr3_nt: TGTGCCAGCAGCTTCGGGGTGGAAAAACTGTTTTTT

clone_size: few
d_call: TRBD2
v_call: TRBV7-9
j_call: TRBJ2-5
cdr3_length: 19
cdr3_aa: CASSLARRLAGDLQETQYF
cdr3_nt: TGTGCCAGCAGCTTAGCGAGGAGACTAGCGGGGGACCTACAAGAGACCCAGTACTTC

clone_size: many
d_call: -
v_call: TRBV12-3/TRBV12-4
j_call: TRBJ1-2
cdr3_length: 15
cdr3_aa: CASSPRGGNKYGYTF
cdr3_nt: TGTGCCAGCAGTCCCCGGGGGGGGAACAAGTATGGCTACACCTTC

clone_size: many
d_call: -
v_call: TRBV12-3/TRBV12-4
j_call: TRBJ1-2
cdr3_length: 12
cdr3_aa: CASSHGRGGYTF
cdr3_nt: TGTGCCAGCAGCCATGGACGAGGGGGCTACACCTTC

clone_size: -
d_call: -
v_call: TRBV19
j_call: TRBJ1-2
cdr3_length: 12
cdr3_aa: CASLRGAHGYTF
cdr3_nt: TGTGCCAGTTTGAGGGGTGCCCATGGCTACACCTTC

clone_size: -
d_call: -
v_call: TRBV28
j_call: TRBJ1-2
cdr3_length: 16
cdr3_aa: CASSPDRGGSLYGYTF
cdr3_nt: TGTGCCAGCAGTCCGGACCGAGGGGGATCCCTCTATGGCTACACCTTC

clone_size: once
d_call: TRBD1
v_call: TRBV15
j_call: TRBJ2-7
cdr3_length: 13
cdr3_aa: CATGTGDFYEQYF
cdr3_nt: TGTGCCACCGGGACAGGGGACTTCTACGAGCAGTACTTC

clone_size: few
d_call: -
v_call: TRBV6-1
j_call: TRBJ2-3
cdr3_length: 16
cdr3_aa: CASSKDVPAGTDTQYF
cdr3_nt: TGTGCCAGCAGTAAGGACGTCCCGGCGGGCACAGATACGCAGTATTTT

clone_size: many
d_call: -
v_call: TRBV6-5
j_call: TRBJ1-1
cdr3_length: 15
cdr3_aa: CASSYSRSMNTEAFF
cdr3_nt: TGTGCCAGCAGTTACTCGCGCAGTATGAACACTGAAGCTTTCTTT

clone_size: few
d_call: -
v_call: TRBV6-5
j_call: TRBJ2-5
cdr3_length: 14
cdr3_aa: CASKPMERTETQYF
cdr3_nt: TGTGCCAGCAAACCTATGGAACGTACTGAGACCCAGTACTTC

clone_size: many
d_call: -
v_call: TRBV6-1
j_call: TRBJ1-5
cdr3_length: 16
cdr3_aa: CASSSGRGWRHQPQHF
cdr3_nt: TGTGCCAGCAGTTCCGGCAGGGGCTGGAGGCATCAGCCCCAGCATTTT

clone_size: -
d_call: TRBD1
v_call: TRBV24-1
j_call: TRBJ2-2
cdr3_length: 17
cdr3_aa: CATSDKPGTGDTGELFF
cdr3_nt: TGTGCCACCAGTGACAAACCCGGGACAGGGGACACCGGGGAGCTGTTTTTT

clone_size: -
d_call: -
v_call: TRBV24-1
j_call: TRBJ2-1
cdr3_length: 15
cdr3_aa: CATSEDLERGNEQFF
cdr3_nt: TGTGCCACCAGTGAAGACCTGGAGAGGGGCAATGAGCAGTTCTTC

clone_size: -
d_call: TRBD1
v_call: TRBV10-3
j_call: TRBJ2-7
cdr3_length: 15
cdr3_aa: CAAGDGTGNSYEQYF
cdr3_nt: TGTGCCGCCGGCGACGGGACAGGGAACAGTTACGAGCAGTACTTC